The text below deals with one T cell receptor (beta chain). Its antigen is unknown. The PCR contained 60 Vbeta and 13 Jbeta primers. Profiled with immunoSEQ multiplex PCR; TCRdb holds only in-frame clones, not every one. The profile shows about 170,000 clones, around 62% of them singletons. This entry is derived from a study of cytomegalovirus exposure and HLA in healthy donors. Study-wide results and limits: Per a prior analysis, the majority of TCR beta V segments were productive roughly 90% or roughly 30% of the time. Several of the most significant clusters appeared linked to common viral pathogens, based on a later analysis. TCR beta sequences reportedly predicted most subjects' HLA-A and HLA-B alleles accurately.

From germline, CDR1 is LGHNA and CDR2 YSLEER. J was trimmed by 4 bases and V by 4 bases; bases with no gene match: 8. The CDR3 length is 15 residues. The receptor's source is a man between 40 and 49 years old in good health and CMV-seronegative. Input material: PBMCs. The chain uses TRBV4-3 and TRBJ1-2; 8 bases are shared with TRBD1. The chain's CDR3 is CASSPGAGGLYGYTF. In DNA form, the CDR3 reads TGCGCCAGCAGCCCCGGGGCAGGGGGCCTCTATGGCTACACCTTC.